Reported below is one T cell receptor beta chain. The target antigen is unknown. The data originate from a study of shared clonotypes between healthy human individuals. Study at large: Donors had three CD4 naive, three CD4 memory, two CD8 naive and one CD8 memory plate apiece.

Germline V gives CDR1 SGHTS, CDR2 YDEGEE. CDR3 length: 14 residues. Trimming cost V 6 bases and J 6 bases, with 18 bases left between them. Overall study findings and caveats: The researchers took only blood, and tissue repertoires probably look different.

Data came from immunoSEQ multiplex PCR; TCRdb stores just in-frame clones and leaves some out. The sample yields about 2 million clones, over 85% seen once. Naive CD8 cells lacked CD45RO, underwent positive selection for CCR7 and left out terminally differentiated effector memory CD45RA+ cells. Sequencing was done on a sample of naive CD8+ T cells sorted from blood. The sequence was collected from a man in his late teens or twenties in good health. The chain employs TRBV5-8 and TRBJ1-2, with D hard to call. The chain's CDR3 is CASIRPGDLDGYTF. The CDR3 DNA follows: TGTGCCAGCATAAGGCCAGGAGATTTAGATGGCTACACCTTC.